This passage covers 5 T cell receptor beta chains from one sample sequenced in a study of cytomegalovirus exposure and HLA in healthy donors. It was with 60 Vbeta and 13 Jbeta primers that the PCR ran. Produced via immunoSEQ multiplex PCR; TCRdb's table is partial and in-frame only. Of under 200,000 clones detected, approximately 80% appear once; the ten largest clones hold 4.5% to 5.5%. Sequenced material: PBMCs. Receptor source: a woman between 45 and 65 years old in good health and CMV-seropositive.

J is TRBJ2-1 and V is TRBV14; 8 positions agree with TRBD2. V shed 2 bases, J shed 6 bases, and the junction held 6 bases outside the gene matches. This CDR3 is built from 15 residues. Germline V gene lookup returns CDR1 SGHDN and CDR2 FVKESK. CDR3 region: CASSQTGGPGNEQFF. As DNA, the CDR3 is TGTGCCAGCAGCCAAACGGGAGGGCCGGGCAATGAGCAGTTCTTC. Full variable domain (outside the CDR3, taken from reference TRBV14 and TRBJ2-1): EAGVTQFPSHSVIEKGQTVTLRCDPISGHDNLYWYRRVMGKEIKFLLHFVKESKQDESGMPNNRFLAERTGGTYSTLKVQPAELEDSGVYFCASSQTGGPGNEQFFGPGTRLTVL.

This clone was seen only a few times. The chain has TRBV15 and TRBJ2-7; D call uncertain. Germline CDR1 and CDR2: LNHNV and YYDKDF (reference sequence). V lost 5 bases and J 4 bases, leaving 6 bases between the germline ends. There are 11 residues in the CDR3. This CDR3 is CATSFLYEQYF. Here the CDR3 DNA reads TGTGCCACCAGCTTCTTATACGAGCAGTACTTC. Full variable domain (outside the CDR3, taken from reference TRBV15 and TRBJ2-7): DAMVIQNPRYQVTQFGKPVTLSCSQTLNHNVMYWYQQKSSQAPKLLFHYYDKDFNNEADTPDNFQSRRPNTSFCFLDIRSPGLGDTAMYLCATSFLYEQYFGPGTRLTVT.

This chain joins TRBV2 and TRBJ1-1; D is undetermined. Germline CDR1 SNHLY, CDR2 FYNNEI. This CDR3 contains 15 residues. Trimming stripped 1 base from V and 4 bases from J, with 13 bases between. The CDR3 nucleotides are TGTGCCAGCAGTGAAGTGTTTACCTCGGTCACTGAAGCTTTCTTT. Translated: CASSEVFTSVTEAFF.

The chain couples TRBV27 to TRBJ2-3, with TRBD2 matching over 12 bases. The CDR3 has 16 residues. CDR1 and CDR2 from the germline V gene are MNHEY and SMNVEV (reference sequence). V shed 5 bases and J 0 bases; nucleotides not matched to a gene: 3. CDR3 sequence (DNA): TGTGCCAGCAGTACGGGGACTAGCGGGAGCACAGATACGCAGTATTTT. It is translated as CASSTGTSGSTDTQYF.

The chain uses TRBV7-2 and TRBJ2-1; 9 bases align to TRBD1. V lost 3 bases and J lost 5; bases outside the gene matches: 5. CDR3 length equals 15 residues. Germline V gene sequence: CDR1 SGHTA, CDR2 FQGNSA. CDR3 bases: TGTGCCAGCAGCTTTTCCGGGACAGGGAACAATGAGCAGTTCTTC. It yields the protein CASSFSGTGNNEQFF.